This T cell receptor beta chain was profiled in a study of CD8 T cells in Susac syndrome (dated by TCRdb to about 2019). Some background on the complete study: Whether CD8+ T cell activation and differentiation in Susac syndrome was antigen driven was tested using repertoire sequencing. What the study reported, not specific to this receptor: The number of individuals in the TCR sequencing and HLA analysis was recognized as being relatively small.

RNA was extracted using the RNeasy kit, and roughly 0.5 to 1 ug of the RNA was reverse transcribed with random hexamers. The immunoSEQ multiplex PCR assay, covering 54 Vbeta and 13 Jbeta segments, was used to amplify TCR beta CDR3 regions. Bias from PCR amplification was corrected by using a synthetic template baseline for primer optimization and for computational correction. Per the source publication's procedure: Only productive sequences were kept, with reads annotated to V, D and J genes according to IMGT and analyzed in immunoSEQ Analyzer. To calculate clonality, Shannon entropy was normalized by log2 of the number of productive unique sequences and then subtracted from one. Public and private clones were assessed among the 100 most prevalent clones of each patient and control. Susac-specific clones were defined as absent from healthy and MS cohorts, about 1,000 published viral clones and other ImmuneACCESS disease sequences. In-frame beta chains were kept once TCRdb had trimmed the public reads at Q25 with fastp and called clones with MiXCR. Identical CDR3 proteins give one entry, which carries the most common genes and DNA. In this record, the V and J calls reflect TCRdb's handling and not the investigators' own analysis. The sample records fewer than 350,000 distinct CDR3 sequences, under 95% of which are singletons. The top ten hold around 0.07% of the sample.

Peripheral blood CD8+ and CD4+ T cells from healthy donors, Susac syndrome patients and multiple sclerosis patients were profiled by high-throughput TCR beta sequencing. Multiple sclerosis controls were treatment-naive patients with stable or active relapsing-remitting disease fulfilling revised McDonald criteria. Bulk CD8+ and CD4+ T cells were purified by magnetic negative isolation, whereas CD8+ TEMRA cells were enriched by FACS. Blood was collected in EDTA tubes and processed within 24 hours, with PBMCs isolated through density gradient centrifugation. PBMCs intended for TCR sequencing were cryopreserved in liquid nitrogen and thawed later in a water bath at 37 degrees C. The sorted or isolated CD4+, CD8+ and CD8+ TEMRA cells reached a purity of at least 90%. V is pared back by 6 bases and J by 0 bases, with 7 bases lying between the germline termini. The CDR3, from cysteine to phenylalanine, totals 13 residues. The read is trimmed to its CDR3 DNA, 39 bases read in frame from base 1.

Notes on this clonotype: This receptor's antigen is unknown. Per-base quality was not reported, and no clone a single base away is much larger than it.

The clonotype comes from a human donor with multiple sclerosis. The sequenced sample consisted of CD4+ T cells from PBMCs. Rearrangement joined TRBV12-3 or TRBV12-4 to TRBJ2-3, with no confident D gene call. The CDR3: CASRPGSTDTQYF. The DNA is TGTGCCAGCAGACCCGGGAGCACAGATACGCAGTATTTT.